This TCR beta chain originates from a study of blood T cell repertoires in COVID-19. Germline V gene sequence: CDR1 SGHTA, CDR2 FQGNSA. V shed 0 bases and J shed 1 base, with 14 bases lying between them. This CDR3 is 17 amino acids long. Sequencing was performed with immunoSEQ multiplex PCR; in TCRdb, only in-frame clones are kept and a portion is missing. The top ten hold approximately 7% of the sample, which has roughly 160,000 clones, about 82% seen once. The rearrangement links TRBV7-2 to TRBJ2-3; TRBD1 is a possible D gene (5 bases). The TCR sequence derives from a man aged 45-60 years with active or convalescent COVID-19. Sequenced sample: peripheral blood. The CDR3 DNA reads as TGTGCCAGCAGCTTAGCCGCTAGGGCAGGGCGCACAGATACGCAGTATTTT. It yields the protein CASSLAARAGRTDTQYF.